The clone carrying this T cell receptor beta chain was recorded many times. Antigen: not known. This sample is part of a study of early T cells in non-severe SARS-CoV-2 infection. Study-level information: Sequencing of unsorted whole blood was done on bulk RNA, leaving chains unpaired. General observations from the study: Private and CD4 specificities were missed by VDJdb matching, which favored anti-spike CD8 responses.

Researchers attached unique molecular identifiers to individual cDNA molecules. TCRdb redid the calling of the 5' RACE reads with MiXCR, one entry per CDR3 protein. The sample comprises about 73,000 distinct CDR3 sequences, roughly 13% of which are singletons, and more than 13% rests with the top ten. This CDR3 spans 13 amino acids. The germline V and J ends were trimmed by 3 bases and 4 bases, with 7 bases remaining between them. Germline V gene data show CDR1 as SGHDN and CDR2 as FVKESK. The source of this sequence is an adult who was a healthcare worker with PCR-confirmed SARS-CoV-2 infection or an uninfected control (not recorded which). The specimen sequenced was whole blood. J is TRBJ2-1 and V is TRBV14, with no clear D. CDR3 sequence: CASSQALYNEQFF. The CDR3 nucleotides are TGTGCCAGCAGCCAGGCGTTGTACAATGAGCAGTTCTTC.